This TCR beta chain was observed in a study of PD-1 blockade in classical Hodgkin lymphoma. The CDR3 runs 15 residues. Germline CDR1 is LGHNA and CDR2 is YSLEER. V lost 3 bases and J lost 5; bases outside the gene matches: 7. Produced via immunoSEQ multiplex PCR; TCRdb's table is partial and in-frame only. The data hold 4,000 to 6,000 clones, with roughly 66% observed a single time. All patients experienced relapse after autologous stem cell transplantation, and brentuximab vedotin exposure was variable. Sample: peripheral blood mononuclear cells (PBMCs), taken before the second cycle of nivolumab. The chain joins TRBV4-3 to TRBJ2-5; 9 bases align to TRBD1. This sequence was found in a human donor with classical Hodgkin lymphoma. In DNA, the CDR3 is TGCGCCAGCAGCCACGGGACAGGGACGAGGGAGACCCAGTACTTC. It translates to CASSHGTGTRETQYF.